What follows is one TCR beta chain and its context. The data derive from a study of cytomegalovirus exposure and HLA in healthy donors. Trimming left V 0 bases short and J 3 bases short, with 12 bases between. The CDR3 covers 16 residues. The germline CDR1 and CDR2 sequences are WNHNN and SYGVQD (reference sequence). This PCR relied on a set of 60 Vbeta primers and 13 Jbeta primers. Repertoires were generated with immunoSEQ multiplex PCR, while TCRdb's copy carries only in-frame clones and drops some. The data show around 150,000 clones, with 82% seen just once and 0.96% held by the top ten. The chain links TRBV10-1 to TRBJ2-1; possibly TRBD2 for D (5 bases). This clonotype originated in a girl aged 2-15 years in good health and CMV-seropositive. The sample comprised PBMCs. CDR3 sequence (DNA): TGCGCCAGCAGTGAGTCTAGAGGGCCTCGCTACAATGAGCAGTTCTTC. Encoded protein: CASSESRGPRYNEQFF.